This TCR beta chain was found in a study of blood T cell repertoires in COVID-19. The overall study: From the United States, Italy and Spain came samples of acute and convalescent COVID-19. PBMCs, B-cell-depleted T cells, or T cells provided the cDNA or gDNA that made up the material.

Data came from immunoSEQ multiplex PCR; TCRdb stores just in-frame clones and leaves some out. Here the sample spans around 250,000 clones, 80% to 90% being singletons. This CDR3 contains 16 residues. Germline assignment: CDR1 SNHLY and CDR2 FYNNEI. Unmatched junction bases numbered 8, after V lost 2 bases and J lost 5 bases. Patients in Seattle were enrolled during active infection, then followed longitudinally. The J gene is TRBJ1-1, the V gene TRBV2; TRBD1 aligns across 10 bases. The sample comprised peripheral blood. This TCR derives from a woman aged 65 to 85 with COVID-19, enrolled during active disease. The CDR3 coding sequence is TGTGCCAGCAGTGAACCGACAGGGGGCTTACCTACTGAAGCTTTCTTT. It encodes CASSEPTGGLPTEAFF.